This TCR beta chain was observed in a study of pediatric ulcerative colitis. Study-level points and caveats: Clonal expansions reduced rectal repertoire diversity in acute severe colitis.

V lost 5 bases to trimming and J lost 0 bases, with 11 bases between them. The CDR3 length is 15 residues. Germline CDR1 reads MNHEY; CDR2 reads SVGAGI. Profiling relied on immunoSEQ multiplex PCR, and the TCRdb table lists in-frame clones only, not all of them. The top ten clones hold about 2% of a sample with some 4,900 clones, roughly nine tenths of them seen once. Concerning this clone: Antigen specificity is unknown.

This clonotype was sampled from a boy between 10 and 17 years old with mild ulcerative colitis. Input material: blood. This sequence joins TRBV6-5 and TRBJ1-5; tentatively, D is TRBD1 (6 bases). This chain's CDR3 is CASSLVGGSNQPQHF. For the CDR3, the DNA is TGTGCCAGCAGTCTCGTAGGGGGTAGCAATCAGCCCCAGCATTTT.